This TCR beta chain was sequenced for a study of beta chain features in type 1 diabetes. Study information: No patient-donor differences in age, gender, total cells or subset yield. Study-level points and caveats: When cDNA is sequenced, cells with high TCR expression could be over-represented.

A sort by CD45RO/CCR7/CD25/CD127/CD95/CD27 yielded CD4+ naive, central memory, regulatory and stem cell-like memory cells. Without exception, sorted populations had purity beyond 95%. Points on this clone: Its antigen is currently unknown.

The investigators reverse transcribed all of the isolated RNA, so they sequenced expressed TCRB transcripts. Using immunoSEQ multiplex PCR, the repertoire was profiled, and TCRdb retains in-frame clones only, with some absent. The sample yields around 40,000 clones, over 50% seen once. Germline values: CDR1 MDHEN, CDR2 SYDVKM. There are 14 residues in the CDR3. The V and J ends lost 5 bases and 2 bases respectively, with 13 bases between them. The sample was Tregs from blood. The sequence was obtained from a young woman in good health. This sequence joins TRBV28 and TRBJ2-7; D is possibly TRBD1 (6 bases). CDR3 nucleotide sequence: TGTGCCAGCAGTCAACCGGACAGCACCTACGAGCAGTACTTC. It codes for CASSQPDSTYEQYF.